This T cell receptor beta chain was sequenced during a study of tumor-infiltrating lymphocytes in localized non-small cell lung cancer. Study in general: Some samples were collected after neoadjuvant chemotherapy; smokers, never-smokers and several histologies were included. Resected tumor was paired with non-adjacent uninvolved lung from the same patient.

This table comes from immunoSEQ multiplex PCR, and its TCRdb copy is limited to in-frame clones, with some not included. The repertoire has approximately 9,500 clones, about two thirds of them found once; the top ten carry under 15%. With respect to this clone: The antigen remains unidentified.

Overall study results and limits: T-cell fraction did not differ between immunotypes IM1 and IM2.

The TCR comes from a human donor with non-small cell lung cancer. What was sequenced was lung tumor tissue.

The CDR3 region has the DNA TGTGCCAGCAGCTTACTAGCGGGGGGGCAAGAGACCCAGTACTTC. Translated: CASSLLAGGQETQYF. V is TRBV13 and J is TRBJ2-5; 12 bases match TRBD2. Trimming cost V 2 bases and J 2 bases; bases outside gene matches: 0. In germline, CDR1 is PRHDT, CDR2 FYEKMQ (reference sequence). This CDR3 has 15 residues.